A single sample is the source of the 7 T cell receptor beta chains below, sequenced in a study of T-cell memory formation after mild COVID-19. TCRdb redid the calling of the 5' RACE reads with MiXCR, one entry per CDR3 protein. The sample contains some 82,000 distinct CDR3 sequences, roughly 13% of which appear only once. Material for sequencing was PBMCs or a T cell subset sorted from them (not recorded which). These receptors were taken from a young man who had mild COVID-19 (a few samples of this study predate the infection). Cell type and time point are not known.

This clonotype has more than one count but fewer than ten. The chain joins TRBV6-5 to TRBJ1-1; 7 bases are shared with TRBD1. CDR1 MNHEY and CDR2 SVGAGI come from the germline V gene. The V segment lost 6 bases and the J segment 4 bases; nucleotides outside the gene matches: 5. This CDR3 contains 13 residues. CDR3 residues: CASRADRVTEAFF. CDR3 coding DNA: TGTGCCAGCAGAGCCGACAGGGTCACTGAAGCTTTCTTT.

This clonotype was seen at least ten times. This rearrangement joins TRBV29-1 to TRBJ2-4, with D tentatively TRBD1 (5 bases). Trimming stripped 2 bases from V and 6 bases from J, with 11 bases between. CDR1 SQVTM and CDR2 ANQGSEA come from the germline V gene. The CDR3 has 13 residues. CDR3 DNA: TGCAGCGTTGAATCCGCGCAGGGAAACATTCAGTACTTC. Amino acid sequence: CSVESAQGNIQYF.

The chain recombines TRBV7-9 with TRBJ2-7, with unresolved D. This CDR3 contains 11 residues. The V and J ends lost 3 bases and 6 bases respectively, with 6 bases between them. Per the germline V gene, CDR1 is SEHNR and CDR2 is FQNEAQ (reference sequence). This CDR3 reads CASSLATEQYV. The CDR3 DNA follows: TGTGCCAGCAGCTTGGCAACCGAGCAGTACGTC.

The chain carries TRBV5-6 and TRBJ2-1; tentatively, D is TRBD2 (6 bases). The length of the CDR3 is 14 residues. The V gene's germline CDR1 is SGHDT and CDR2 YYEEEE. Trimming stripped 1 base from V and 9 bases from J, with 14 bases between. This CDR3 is CASSLWEDHVEQFF. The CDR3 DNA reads TGTGCCAGCAGCTTGTGGGAGGACCACGTTGAGCAGTTCTTC.

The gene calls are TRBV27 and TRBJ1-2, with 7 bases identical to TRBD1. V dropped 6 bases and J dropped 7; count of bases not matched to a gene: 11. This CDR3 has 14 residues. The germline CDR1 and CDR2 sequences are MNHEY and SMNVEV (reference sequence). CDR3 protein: CASSLTGATGGYTF. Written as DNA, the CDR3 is TGTGCCAGCAGCTTAACAGGGGCGACAGGTGGCTACACCTTC.

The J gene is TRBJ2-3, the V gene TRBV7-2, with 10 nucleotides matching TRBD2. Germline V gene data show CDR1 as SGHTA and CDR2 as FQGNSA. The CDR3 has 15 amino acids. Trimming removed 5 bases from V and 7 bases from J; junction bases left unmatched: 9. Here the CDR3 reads CASSHLAGAQYTQYF. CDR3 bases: TGTGCCAGCAGCCATCTAGCGGGGGCCCAGTATACGCAGTATTTT.

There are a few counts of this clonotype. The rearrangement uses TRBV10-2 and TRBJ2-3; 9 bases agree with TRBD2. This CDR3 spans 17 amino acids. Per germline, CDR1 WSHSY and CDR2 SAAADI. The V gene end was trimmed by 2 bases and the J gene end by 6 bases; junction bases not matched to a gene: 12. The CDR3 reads CASSELARGGAGDTQYF. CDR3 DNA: TGCGCCAGCAGTGAGCTGGCGCGCGGGGGGGCAGGTGATACGCAGTATTTT.